The sequence of this T cell receptor (beta chain) was determined in a study of cytomegalovirus exposure and HLA in healthy donors. General study points: Investigators reported approximately 170 TCR beta chains as tied to cytomegalovirus. Reports described diagnosis of cytomegalovirus status by the classifier as highly specific and sensitive. Usually a TCR sequence was rare, but some public TCRs were found in many donors.

J lost 4 bases, V lost 5 bases, and 10 bases had no gene match. The CDR3 is 16 residues long. Looked up from germline, CDR1 is SGHVS and CDR2 is FNYEAQ. Details on this clone: The target antigen is unknown.

TCRdb's table, derived via immunoSEQ multiplex PCR, lists solely in-frame clones and lacks some. The data contain over 200,000 clones, 90% of them singletons. The origin of this receptor is a woman aged 18 to 35 in good health and CMV-seronegative. J is TRBJ1-3 and V is TRBV7-6; 8 bases fit TRBD1. The material sequenced was PBMCs. The DNA for the CDR3 is TGTGCCAGCAGCACTTCAACAGGGGGTGGAGGAAACACCATATATTTT. Translation gives CASSTSTGGGGNTIYF. Based on the CDR3 plus reference TRBV7-6 and TRBJ1-3, the full variable domain is GAGVSQSPRYKVTKRGQDVALRCDPISGHVSLYWYRQALGQGPEFLTYFNYEAQQDKSGLPNDRFSAERPEGSISTLTIQRTEQRDSAMYRCASSTSTGGGGNTIYFGEGSWLTVV.